This T cell receptor beta chain was captured by sequencing in a study of identical twins. Study-level findings and limits: Abundant beta clonotypes from cord blood bore fewer insertions; memory repertoires lacked this pattern.

Unique molecular identifiers were present on the cDNA, which also gained a universal primer site by template switching. MiXCR, run by TCRdb on the 5' RACE reads, gives a single entry per CDR3 protein. The data contain under 350,000 distinct CDR3 sequences, around 9.7% of them seen just once; the ten biggest clones take up around 7.1%. This clonotype was observed a few times. Antigen unknown. The CDR3 length is 13 residues. CDR1 is SGHAT and CDR2 is FQNNGV in the germline V gene. The V and J ends lost 6 bases and 8 bases respectively, with 14 bases between them. Each donor was a healthy Caucasian. The data also belong to a second study, concerning yellow fever vaccine responses in identical twins.

The chain couples TRBV11-2 to TRBJ2-1; D possibly corresponds to TRBD1 (5 bases). This TCR derives from a woman aged 18 to 35 in good health. Sequenced: CD8+ T cells sorted from blood. In nucleotides, the CDR3 is TGTGCCAGCAGGGACCATGGGGCTCATGAGCAGTTCTTC. Protein: CASRDHGAHEQFF.